This T cell receptor (beta chain) emerged from a study of T cell changes during pregnancy in multiple sclerosis. V gave up 3 bases and J gave up 2 bases; unmatched junction bases: 2. The CDR3 length is 14 residues. Germline V gene lookup returns CDR1 SGHVS and CDR2 FQNEAQ. The method was immunoSEQ multiplex PCR; TCRdb's version includes in-frame clones alone and lacks a portion of them. The sample shows some 59,000 clones, around 90% of them seen only once. The receptor was derived from a female donor in good health, enrolled as a control in a pregnancy study. The source material was peripheral blood, sampled in the third trimester of pregnancy. The rearrangement links TRBV7-8 to TRBJ2-7, with 9 nucleotides matching TRBD2. CDR3 sequence reads: CASSLTSGAYEQYF. For the CDR3, the DNA is TGTGCCAGCAGCTTGACTAGCGGAGCCTACGAGCAGTACTTC. Variable domain in full (rest from reference TRBV7-8 and TRBJ2-7): GAGVSQSPRYKVAKRGQDVALRCDPISGHVSLFWYQQALGQGPEFLTYFQNEAQLDKSGLPSDRFFAERPEGSVSTLKIQRTQQEDSAVYLCASSLTSGAYEQYFGPGTRLTVT.